This T cell receptor (beta chain) was captured in a study of cytomegalovirus exposure and HLA in healthy donors. On this clone itself: Its specificity is not known.

Notes on the study in general: A later analysis reportedly identified an Asian-associated ancestry cluster as carrying fewer N-insertions than the approximately 640-donor mean.

The PCR was carried out with 60 Vbeta primers and 13 Jbeta primers. The method was immunoSEQ multiplex PCR; TCRdb's version includes in-frame clones alone and lacks a portion of them. Of 95,000 to 150,000 clones listed, 82% are singletons. The CDR3 runs to 15 residues. V trimming: 1 base; J trimming: 4 bases; junction bases outside the gene matches: 1. Germline CDR1 MGHRA, CDR2 YSYEKL. The chain combines TRBV4-1 with TRBJ1-5; TRBD1 aligns across 10 bases. Sequencing used PBMCs. The clonotype comes from a woman younger than 35 in good health and CMV-seronegative. The CDR3 spells CASSQVGQGNQPQHF. The CDR3 bases are TGCGCCAGCAGCCAAGTGGGACAGGGGAATCAGCCCCAGCATTTT.